What follows is one T cell receptor (beta chain) and its context. This clonotype was observed many times. The specificity of this receptor is unknown. Base qualities are not provided; no much larger clone lies one nucleotide away. This entry is derived from a study of T-cell reconstitution after alpha-beta-depleted transplantation in children (dated by TCRdb to about 2016). At the level of the whole study: Using TCR repertoire profiling, the study quantitatively followed how T-cell immune reconstitution unfolded in children after TCRalphabeta/CD19-depleted allogeneic hematopoietic cell transplantation.

V is shortened by 1 base, J by 6 bases, and the region joining them spans 9 bases. The germline V gene encodes CDR1 LGHNA and CDR2 YSLEER. The CDR3 runs 13 residues from the cysteine to the phenylalanine. Only CDR3 DNA is held: 39 bases, read in frame from base 1. What the work shows at the level of the full study, not this receptor alone: The apparently early alphabetaT-cell count recovery about two months after transplant was reportedly dependent on only several hundred rapidly expanded clones derived from non-depleted graft cells. In some patients, the high TCRbeta diversity seen at day 60 was put down to recipient T cells and intrathymic progenitors that had survived conditioning. The frequencies of hyperexpanded clones fell over the following months, and after one year, T-cell counts and TCRbeta diversity were mostly attributed to newly produced T cells.

The library was prepared using PCR. The data were produced on an Illumina HiSeq 2500. TCR libraries were prepared with molecular barcoding, using unique molecular identifiers to normalize TCRbeta repertoire quantification. The public reads were quality trimmed at Q25 with fastp and then assembled into clones with MiXCR by TCRdb, keeping productive beta chains. CDR3 protein duplicates are merged, each entry listing the most common genes and DNA. The sample profile shows tens of thousands of distinct CDR3 sequences; just under 5% of them were found once. Around 18% of the sample is held by the ten biggest clonotypes. What the treatment or condition label conveys for this sample: allogeneic hematopoietic cell transplantation with graft depleted of TCRalphabeta T cells and CD19 B cells. Transplant recipients were children who received TCRalphabeta/CD19-depleted allogeneic hematopoietic cell grafts.

The source material was PBMCs, mostly from graft donor cells, sampled 180 days after TCRalphabeta/CD19-depleted stem cell transplant. The TCR originated in a boy younger than two who had a stem cell transplant for acute myeloid leukemia, so the T cells may come from the graft donor. The chain was built from TRBV4-3 and TRBJ1-2, with the identity of the D gene unclear. The nucleotide sequence reads TGCGCCAGCAGCCAAGCTCCAGCGGATGGCTACACCTTC. The encoded protein is CASSQAPADGYTF.